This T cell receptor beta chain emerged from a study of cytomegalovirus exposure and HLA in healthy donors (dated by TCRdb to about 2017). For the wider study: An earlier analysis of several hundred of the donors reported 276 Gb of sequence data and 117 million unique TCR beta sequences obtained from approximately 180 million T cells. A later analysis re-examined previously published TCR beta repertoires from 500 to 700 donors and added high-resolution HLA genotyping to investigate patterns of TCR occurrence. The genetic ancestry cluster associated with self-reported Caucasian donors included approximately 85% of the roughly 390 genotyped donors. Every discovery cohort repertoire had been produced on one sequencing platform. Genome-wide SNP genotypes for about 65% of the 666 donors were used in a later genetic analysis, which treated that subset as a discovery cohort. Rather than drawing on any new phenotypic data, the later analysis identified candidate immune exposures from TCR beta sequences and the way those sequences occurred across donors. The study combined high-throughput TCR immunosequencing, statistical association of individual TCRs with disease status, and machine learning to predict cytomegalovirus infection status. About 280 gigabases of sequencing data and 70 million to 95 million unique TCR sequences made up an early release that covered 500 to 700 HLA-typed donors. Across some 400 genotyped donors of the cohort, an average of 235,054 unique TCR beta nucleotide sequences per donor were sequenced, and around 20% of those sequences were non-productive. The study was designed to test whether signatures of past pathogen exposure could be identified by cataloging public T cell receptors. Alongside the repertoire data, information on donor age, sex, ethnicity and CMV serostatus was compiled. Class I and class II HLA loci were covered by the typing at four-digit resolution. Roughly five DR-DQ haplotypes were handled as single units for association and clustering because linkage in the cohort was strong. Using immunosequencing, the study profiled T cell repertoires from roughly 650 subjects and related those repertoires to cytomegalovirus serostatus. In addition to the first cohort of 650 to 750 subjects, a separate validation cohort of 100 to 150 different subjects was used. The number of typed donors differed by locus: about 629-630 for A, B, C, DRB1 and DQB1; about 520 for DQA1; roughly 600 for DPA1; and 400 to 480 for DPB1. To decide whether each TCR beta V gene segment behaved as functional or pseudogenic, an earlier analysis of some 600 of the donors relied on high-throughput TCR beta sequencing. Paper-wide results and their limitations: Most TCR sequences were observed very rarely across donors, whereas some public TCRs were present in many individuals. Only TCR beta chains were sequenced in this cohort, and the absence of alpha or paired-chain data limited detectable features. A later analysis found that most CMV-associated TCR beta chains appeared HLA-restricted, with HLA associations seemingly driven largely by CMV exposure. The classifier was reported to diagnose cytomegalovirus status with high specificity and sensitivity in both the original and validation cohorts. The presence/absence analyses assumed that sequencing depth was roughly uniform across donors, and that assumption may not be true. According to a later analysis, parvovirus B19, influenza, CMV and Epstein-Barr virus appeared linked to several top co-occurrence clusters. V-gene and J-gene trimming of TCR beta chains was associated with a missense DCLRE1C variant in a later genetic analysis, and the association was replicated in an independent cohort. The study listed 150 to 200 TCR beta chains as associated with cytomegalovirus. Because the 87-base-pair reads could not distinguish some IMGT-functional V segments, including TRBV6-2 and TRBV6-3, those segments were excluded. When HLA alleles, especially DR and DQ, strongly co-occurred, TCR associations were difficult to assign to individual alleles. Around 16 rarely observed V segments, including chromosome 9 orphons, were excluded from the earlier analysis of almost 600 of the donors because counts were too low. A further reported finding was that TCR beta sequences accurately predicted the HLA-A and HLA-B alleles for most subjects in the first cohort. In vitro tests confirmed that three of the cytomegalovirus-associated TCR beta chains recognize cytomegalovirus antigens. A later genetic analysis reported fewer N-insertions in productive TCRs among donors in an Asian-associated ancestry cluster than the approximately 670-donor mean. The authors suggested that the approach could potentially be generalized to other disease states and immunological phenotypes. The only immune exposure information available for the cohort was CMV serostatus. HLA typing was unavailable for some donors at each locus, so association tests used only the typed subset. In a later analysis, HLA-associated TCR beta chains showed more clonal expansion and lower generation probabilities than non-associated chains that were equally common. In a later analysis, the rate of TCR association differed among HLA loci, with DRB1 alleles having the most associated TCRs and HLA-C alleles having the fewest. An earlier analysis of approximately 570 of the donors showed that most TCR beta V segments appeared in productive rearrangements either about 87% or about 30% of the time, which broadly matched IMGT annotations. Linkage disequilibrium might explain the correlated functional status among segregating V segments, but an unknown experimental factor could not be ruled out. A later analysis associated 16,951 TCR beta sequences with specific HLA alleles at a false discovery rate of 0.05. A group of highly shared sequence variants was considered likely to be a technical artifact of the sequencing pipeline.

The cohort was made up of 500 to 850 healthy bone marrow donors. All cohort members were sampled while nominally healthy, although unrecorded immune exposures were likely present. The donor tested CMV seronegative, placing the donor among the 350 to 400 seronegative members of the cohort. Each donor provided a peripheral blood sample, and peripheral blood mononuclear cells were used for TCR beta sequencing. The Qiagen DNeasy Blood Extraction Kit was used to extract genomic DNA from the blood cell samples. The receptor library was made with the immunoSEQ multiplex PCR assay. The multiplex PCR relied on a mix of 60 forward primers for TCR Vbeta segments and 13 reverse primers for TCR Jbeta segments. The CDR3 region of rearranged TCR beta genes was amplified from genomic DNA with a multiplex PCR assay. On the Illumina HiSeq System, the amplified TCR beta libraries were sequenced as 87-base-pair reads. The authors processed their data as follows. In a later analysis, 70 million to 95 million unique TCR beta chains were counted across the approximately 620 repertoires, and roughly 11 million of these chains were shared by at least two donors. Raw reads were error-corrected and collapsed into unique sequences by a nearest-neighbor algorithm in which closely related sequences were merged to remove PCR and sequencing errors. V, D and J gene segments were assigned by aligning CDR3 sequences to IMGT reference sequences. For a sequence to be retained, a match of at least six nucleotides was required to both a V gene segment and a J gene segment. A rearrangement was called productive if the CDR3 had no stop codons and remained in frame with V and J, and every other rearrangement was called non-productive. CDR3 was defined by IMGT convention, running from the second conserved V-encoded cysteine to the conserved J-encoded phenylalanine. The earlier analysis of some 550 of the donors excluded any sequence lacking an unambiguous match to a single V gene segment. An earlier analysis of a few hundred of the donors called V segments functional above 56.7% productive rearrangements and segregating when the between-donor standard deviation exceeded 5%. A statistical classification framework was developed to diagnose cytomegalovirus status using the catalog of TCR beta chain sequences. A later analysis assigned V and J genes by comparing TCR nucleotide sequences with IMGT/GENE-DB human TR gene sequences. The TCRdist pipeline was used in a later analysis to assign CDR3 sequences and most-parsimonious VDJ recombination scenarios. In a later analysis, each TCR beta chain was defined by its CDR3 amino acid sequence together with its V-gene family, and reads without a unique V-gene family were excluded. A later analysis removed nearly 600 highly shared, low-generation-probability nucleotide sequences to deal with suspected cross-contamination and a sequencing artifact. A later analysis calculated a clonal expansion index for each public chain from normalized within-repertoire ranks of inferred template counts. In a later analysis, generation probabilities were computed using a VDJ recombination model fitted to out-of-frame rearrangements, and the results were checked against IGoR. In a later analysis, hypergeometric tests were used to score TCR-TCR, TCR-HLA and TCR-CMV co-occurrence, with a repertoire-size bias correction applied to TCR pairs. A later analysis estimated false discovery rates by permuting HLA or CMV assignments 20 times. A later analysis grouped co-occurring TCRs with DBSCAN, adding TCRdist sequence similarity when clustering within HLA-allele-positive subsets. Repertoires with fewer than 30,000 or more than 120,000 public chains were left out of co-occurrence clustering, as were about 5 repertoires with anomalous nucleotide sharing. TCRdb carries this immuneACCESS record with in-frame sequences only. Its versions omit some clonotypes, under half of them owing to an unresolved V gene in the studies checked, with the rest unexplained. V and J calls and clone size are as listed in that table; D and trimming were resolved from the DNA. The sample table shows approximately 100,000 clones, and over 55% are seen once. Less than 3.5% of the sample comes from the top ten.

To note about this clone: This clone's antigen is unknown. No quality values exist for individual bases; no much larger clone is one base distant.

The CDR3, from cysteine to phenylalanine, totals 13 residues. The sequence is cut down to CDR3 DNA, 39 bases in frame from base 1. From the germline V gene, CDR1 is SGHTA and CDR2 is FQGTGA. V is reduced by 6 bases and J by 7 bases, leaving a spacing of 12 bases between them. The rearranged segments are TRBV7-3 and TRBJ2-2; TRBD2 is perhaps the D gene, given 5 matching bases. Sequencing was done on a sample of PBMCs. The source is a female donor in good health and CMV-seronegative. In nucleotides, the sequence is TGTGCCAGCAGTTTCGGGATTGGCGGGGAGCTGTTTTTT. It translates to CASSFGIGGELFF. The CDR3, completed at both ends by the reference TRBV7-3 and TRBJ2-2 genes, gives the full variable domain GAGVSQTPSNKVTEKGKYVELRCDPISGHTALYWYRQSLGQGPEFLIYFQGTGAADDSGLPNDRFFAVRPEGSVSTLKIQRTERGDSAVYLCASSFGIGGELFFGEGSRLTVL.